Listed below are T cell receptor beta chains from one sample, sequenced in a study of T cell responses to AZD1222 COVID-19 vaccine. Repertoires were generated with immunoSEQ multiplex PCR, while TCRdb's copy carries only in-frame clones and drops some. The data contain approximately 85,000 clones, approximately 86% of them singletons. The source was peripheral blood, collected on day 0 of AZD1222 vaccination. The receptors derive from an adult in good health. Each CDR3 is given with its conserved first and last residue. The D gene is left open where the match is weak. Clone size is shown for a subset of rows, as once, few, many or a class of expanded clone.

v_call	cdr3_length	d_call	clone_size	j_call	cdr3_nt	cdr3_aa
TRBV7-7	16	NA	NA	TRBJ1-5	TGTGCCAGCAGCTTTTTAGGGGAAGGGAGCAATCAGCCCCAGCATTTT	CASSFLGEGSNQPQHF
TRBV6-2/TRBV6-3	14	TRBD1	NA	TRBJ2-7	TGTGCCAGCCGCCCCCCGGGACAGGGTTACGAGCAGTACTTC	CASRPPGQGYEQYF
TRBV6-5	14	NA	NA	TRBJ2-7	TGTGCCAGCACACCGGGACTGAGCTCCTACGAGCAGTACTTC	CASTPGLSSYEQYF
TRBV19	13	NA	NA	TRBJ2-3	TGTGCCAGTAGCCAAATCCGAGCAGATACGCAGTATTTT	CASSQIRADTQYF
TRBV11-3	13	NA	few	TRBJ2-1	TGTGCCAGCAAAGACTTGGGGTACAATGAGCAGTTCTTC	CASKDLGYNEQFF
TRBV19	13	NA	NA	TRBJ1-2	TGTGCCAGTAGTATCCCAGAGAACTATGGCTACACCTTC	CASSIPENYGYTF
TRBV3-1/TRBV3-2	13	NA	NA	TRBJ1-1	TGTGCCAGCAGCCACGGGAAGAACACTGAAGCTTTCTTT	CASSHGKNTEAFF
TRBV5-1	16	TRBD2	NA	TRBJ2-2	TGCGCCAGCACCCCCACCGGGACTAGTGGCACCGGGGAGCTGTTTTTT	CASTPTGTSGTGELFF
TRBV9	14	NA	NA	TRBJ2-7	TGTGCCAGCAGCGTCGAGGCACTCCCTTACGAGCAGTACTTC	CASSVEALPYEQYF
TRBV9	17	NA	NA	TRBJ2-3	TGTGCCAGCAGCGGCTCGAGGGCAACGGTAGAGACAGATACGCAGTATTTT	CASSGSRATVETDTQYF
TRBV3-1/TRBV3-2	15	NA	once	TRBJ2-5	TGTGCCAGCAGCCAAGTAGGCGGGCAACAAGAGACCCAGTACTTC	CASSQVGGQQETQYF
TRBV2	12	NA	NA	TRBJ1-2	TGTGCCAGCAGGGCCGACTACTATGGCTACACCTTC	CASRADYYGYTF
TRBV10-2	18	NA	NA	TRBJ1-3	TGCGCCAGCAGTGAGGTGGGGACTTCCTCAACGAGGGGAAACACCATATATTTT	CASSEVGTSSTRGNTIYF
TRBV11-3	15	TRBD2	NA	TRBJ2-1	TGTGCCAGCAGCTTAGTGGTAGCGGGAGGGGATGAGCAGTTCTTC	CASSLVVAGGDEQFF
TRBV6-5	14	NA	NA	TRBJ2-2	TGTGCCAGTAGGCCGACGCTAAACACCGGGGAGCTGTTTTTT	CASRPTLNTGELFF
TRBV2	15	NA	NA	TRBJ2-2	TGTGCCAGCAGTGGGCAGGGGGGGAACACCGGGGAGCTGTTTTTT	CASSGQGGNTGELFF
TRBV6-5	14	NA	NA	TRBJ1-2	TGTGCCAGCAGTTCCATTCAGGGAGGGAATGGCTACACCTTC	CASSSIQGGNGYTF
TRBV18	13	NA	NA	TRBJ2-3	TGTGCCAGCTCGGATCTTACTCAAGATACGCAGTATTTT	CASSDLTQDTQYF
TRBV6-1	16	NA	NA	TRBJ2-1	TGTGCCAGCAGTGAATTCGCTAGACCGACCTACAATGAGCAGTTCTTC	CASSEFARPTYNEQFF
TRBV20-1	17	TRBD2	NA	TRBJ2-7	TGCAGTGCTAGTGGCCCTCGACTAGCGGGAGAGACCTACGAGCAGTACTTC	CSASGPRLAGETYEQYF
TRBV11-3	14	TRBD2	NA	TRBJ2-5	TGTGCCAGCAGCTCCGGGGGGTACCGGGAGACCCAGTACTTC	CASSSGGYRETQYF
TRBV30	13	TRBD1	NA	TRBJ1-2	TGTGCCTGGGCAGACAGGGGTGAGCGAGGCTACACCTTC	CAWADRGERGYTF
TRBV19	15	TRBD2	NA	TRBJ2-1	TGTGCCACAACTAGCGGGAGGAGCTCCTACAATGAGCAGTTCTTC	CATTSGRSSYNEQFF
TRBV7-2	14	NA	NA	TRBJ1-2	TGTGCCAGCAGCTTAGCGCTAACAGCGGAGAGGTATGGCTTC	CASSLALTAERYGF
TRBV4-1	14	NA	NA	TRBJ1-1	TGCGCCAGCAGCCAAGGCTCAGTGAACACTGAAGCTTTCTTT	CASSQGSVNTEAFF
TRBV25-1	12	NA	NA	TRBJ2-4	TGTGCCAGCAGCCTTACGGGGGACATTCAGTACTTC	CASSLTGDIQYF
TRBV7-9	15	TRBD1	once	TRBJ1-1	TGTGCCAGCAGCGATCAGGGACAGGGGGACACTGAAGCTTTCTTT	CASSDQGQGDTEAFF
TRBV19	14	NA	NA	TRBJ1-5	TGTGCCAGTAGTATGGGCAGAAACAATCAGCCCCAGCATTTT	CASSMGRNNQPQHF
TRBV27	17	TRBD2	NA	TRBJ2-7	TGTGCCAGCAGCCGAAGAGGGACTAGCGGGATATCCTACGAGCAGTACTTC	CASSRRGTSGISYEQYF
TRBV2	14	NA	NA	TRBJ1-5	TGTGCCAGCAGCGCGGGACTCAGCAATCAGCCCCAGCATTTT	CASSAGLSNQPQHF
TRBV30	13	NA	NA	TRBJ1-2	TGTGCCTGGAGTACTTCTGGGGGCTATGGCTACACCTTC	CAWSTSGGYGYTF
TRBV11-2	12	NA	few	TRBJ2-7	TGTGCCAGCAGCTTAGGGGCGGGGGAGCAGTACTTC	CASSLGAGEQYF
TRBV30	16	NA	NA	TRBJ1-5	TGTGCCTGGAGTGTAGTAAAGAGGACGGTGGATCAGCCCCAGCATTTT	CAWSVVKRTVDQPQHF
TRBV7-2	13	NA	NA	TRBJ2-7	TGTGCCAGCAGCTTAGGGTGGATCAGTGAGCAGTACTTC	CASSLGWISEQYF
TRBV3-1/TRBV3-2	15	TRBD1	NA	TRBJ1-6	TGTGCCAGCAGCCAAGTGGGGACAGGGAAGGCACCCCTCCACTTT	CASSQVGTGKAPLHF
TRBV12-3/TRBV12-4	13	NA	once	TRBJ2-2	TGTGCCAGCAGTATTACGAACACCGGGGAGCTGTTTTTT	CASSITNTGELFF
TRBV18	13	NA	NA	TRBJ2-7	TGTGCCAGCTCCCCCATCGAGGCCTACGAGCAGTACTTC	CASSPIEAYEQYF
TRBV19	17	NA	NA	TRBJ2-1	TGTGCCAGTAGTATAGAGGCCGCCGATCTAGGGTACAATGAGCAGTTCTTC	CASSIEAADLGYNEQFF
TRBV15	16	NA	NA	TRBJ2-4	TGTGCCACCAGCAGAGATCCGGGGGAGACCAAAAACATTCAGTACTTC	CATSRDPGETKNIQYF
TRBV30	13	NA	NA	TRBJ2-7	TGTGCCTGGAGTCGAGACCTTACAGGGGAGCAGTACTTC	CAWSRDLTGEQYF
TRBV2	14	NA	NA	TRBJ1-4	TGTGCCAGCAGTGCCGGAGGGTCGGGAGAAAAACTGTTTTTT	CASSAGGSGEKLFF
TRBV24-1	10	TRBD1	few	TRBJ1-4	TGTGCCAGGCACAGGGGAAAACTGTTTTTT	CARHRGKLFF
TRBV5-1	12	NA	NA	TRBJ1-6	TGCGCCAGCAAGGTCGGTAATTCACCCCTCCACTTT	CASKVGNSPLHF
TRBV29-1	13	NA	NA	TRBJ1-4	TGCAGCGTTGGTTTGGGGGTCGGTGAAAAACTGTTTTTT	CSVGLGVGEKLFF
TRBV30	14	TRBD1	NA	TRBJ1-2	TGTGCCTGGAGTCCCCGGGACAGGGGTTATGGCTACACCTTC	CAWSPRDRGYGYTF